This T cell receptor (beta chain) was retrieved from a study of blood T cell repertoires in COVID-19. Study information: The study drew acute and convalescent COVID-19 samples from the United States, Italy and Spain. PBMCs, B-cell-depleted T cells, or T cells were the source of the cDNA or gDNA that made up the material.

Using immunoSEQ multiplex PCR, the repertoire was profiled, and TCRdb retains in-frame clones only, with some absent. The sample yields around 150,000 clones, roughly four fifths seen once. Per the germline V gene, CDR1 is SGHTA and CDR2 is FQGNSA. This CDR3 is 12 amino acids long. Trimming stripped 5 bases from V and 6 bases from J, with 11 bases between. This clone was counted once. Participants, 18 to 89 years old, spanned approximately 26 US areas. Each participant's cohort was designated according to participant-reported clinical history. Material: PBMCs or T cells enriched from blood (not recorded which). The chain recombines TRBV7-2 with TRBJ2-7, with a possible D match to TRBD2 (6 bases). The TCR comes from a woman between 45 and 60 years old with acute COVID-19. CDR3 residues: CASSQSSAEQYF. The DNA of the CDR3 is TGTGCCAGCAGCCAGTCTAGCGCCGAGCAGTACTTC.